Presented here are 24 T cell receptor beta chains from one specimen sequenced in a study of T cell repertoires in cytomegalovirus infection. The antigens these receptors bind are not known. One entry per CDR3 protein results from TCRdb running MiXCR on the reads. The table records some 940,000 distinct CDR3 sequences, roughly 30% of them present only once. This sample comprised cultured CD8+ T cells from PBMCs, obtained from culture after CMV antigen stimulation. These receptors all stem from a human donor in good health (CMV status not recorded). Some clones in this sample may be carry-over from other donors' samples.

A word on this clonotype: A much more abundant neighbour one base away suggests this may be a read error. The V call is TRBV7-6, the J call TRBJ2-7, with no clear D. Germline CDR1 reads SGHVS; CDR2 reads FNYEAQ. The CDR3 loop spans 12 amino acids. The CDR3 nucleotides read TGTGCCAACAGCCCCCTGGGTGACGAGCAGTACTTC. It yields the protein CANSPLGDEQYF.

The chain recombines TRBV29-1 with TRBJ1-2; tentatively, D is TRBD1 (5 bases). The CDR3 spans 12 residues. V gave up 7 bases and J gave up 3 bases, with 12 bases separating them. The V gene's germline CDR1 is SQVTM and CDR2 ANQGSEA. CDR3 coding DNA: TGCAGCGCTGGGGGGGAACACTATGGCTACACCTTC. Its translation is CSAGGEHYGYTF.

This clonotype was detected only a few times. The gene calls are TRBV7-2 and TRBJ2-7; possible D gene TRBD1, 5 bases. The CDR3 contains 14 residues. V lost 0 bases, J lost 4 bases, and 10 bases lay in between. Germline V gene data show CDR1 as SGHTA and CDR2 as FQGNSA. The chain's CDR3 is CASSLAPDRYEQYV. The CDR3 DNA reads TGTGCCAGCAGCTTAGCCCCCGACAGATACGAGCAGTACGTC.

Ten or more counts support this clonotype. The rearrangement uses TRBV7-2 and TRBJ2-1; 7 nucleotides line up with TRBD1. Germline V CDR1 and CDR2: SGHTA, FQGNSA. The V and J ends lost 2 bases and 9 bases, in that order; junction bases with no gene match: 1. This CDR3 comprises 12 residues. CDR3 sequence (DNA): TGTGCCAGCAGCTTAACAGGGGTTGAGCAGTTCTTC. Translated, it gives CASSLTGVEQFF.

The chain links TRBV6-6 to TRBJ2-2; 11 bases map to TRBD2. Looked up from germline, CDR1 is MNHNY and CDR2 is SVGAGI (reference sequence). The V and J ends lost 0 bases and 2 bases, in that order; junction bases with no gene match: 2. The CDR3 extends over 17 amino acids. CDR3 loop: CASSYSTSGDNTGELFF. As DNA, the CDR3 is TGTGCCAGCAGTTACTCGACTAGCGGGGACAACACCGGGGAGCTGTTTTTT.

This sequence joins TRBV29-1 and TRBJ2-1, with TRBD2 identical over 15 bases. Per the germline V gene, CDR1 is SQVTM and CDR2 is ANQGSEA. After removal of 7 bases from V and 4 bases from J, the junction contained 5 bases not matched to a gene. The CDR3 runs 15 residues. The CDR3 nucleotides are TGCAGCGGCATGGGACTAGCGGGGGGATACAATGAGCAGTTCTTC. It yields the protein CSGMGLAGGYNEQFF.

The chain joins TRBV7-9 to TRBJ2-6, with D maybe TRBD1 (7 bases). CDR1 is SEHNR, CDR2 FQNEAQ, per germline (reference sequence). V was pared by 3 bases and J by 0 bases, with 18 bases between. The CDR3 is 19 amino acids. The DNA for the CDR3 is TGTGCCAGCAGCTTGAGGGGGGACAGAGCTTACTCTGGGGCCAACGTCCTGACTTTC. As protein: CASSLRGDRAYSGANVLTF.

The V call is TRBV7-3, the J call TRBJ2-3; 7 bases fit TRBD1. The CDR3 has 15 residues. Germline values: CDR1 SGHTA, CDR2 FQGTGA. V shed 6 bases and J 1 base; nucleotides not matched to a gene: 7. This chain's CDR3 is CASSHRGLGTDTQYF. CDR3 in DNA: TGTGCCAGCAGTCACAGGGGTCTGGGCACAGATACGCAGTATTTT.

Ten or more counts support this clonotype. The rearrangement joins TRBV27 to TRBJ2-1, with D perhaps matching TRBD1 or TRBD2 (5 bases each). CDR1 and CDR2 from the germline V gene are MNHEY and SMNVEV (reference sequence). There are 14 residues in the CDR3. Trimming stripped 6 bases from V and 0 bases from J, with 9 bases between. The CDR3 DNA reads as TGTGCCAGCAGCCTAGGGACCTCCTACAATGAGCAGTTCTTC. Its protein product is CASSLGTSYNEQFF.

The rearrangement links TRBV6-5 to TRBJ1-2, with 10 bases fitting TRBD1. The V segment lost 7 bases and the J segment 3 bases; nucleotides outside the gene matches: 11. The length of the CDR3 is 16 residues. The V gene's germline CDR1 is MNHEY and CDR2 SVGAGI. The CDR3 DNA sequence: TGTGCCAGCACCGTCCTACCGGGACAGGGGTACTATGGCTACACCTTC. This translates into CASTVLPGQGYYGYTF.

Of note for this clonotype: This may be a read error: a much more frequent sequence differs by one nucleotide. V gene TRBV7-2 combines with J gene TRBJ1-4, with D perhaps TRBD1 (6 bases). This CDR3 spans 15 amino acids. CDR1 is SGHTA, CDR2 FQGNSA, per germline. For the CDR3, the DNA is TGTGTCAGCAGCTTAGGGTATAGGGGGAATGAAAAACTGTTTTTT. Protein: CVSSLGYRGNEKLFF.

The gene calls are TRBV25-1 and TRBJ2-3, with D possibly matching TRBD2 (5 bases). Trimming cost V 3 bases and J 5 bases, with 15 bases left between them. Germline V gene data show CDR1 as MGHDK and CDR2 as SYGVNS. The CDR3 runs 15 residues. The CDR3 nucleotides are TGTGCCAGCAGTGAGGTAGCGTATCTTGGAGATACGCAGTATTTT. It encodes CASSEVAYLGDTQYF.

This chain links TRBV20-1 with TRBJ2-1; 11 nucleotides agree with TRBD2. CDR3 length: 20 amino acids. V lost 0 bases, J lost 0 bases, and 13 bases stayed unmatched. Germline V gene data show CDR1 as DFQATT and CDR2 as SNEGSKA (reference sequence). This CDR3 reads CSARDFLLAGDRSSYNEQFF. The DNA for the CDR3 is TGCAGTGCTAGAGATTTCCTACTAGCGGGGGACAGAAGCTCCTACAATGAGCAGTTCTTC.

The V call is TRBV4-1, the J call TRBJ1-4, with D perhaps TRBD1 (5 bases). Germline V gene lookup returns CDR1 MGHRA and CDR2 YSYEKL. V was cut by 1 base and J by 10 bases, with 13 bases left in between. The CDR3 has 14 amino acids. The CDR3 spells CASSQGASGGKLFF. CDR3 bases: TGCGCCAGCAGCCAAGGAGCGAGTGGGGGAAAACTGTTTTTT.

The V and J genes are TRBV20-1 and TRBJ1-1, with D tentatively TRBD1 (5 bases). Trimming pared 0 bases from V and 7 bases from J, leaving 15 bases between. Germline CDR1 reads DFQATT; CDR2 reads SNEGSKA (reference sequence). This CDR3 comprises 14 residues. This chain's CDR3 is CSARDPGTSHEAFF. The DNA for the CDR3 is TGCAGTGCTAGAGACCCCGGGACCTCCCATGAAGCTTTCTTT.

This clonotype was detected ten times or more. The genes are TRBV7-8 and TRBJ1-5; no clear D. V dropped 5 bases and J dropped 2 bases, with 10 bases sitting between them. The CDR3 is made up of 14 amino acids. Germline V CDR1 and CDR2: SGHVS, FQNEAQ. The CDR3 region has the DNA TGTGCCAGCAGCCCAACAATTGGCAATCAGCCCCAGCATTTT. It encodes CASSPTIGNQPQHF. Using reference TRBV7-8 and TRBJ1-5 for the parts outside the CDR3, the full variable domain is GAGVSQSPRYKVAKRGQDVALRCDPISGHVSLFWYQQALGQGPEFLTYFQNEAQLDKSGLPSDRFFAERPEGSVSTLKIQRTQQEDSAVYLCASSPTIGNQPQHFGDGTRLSIL.

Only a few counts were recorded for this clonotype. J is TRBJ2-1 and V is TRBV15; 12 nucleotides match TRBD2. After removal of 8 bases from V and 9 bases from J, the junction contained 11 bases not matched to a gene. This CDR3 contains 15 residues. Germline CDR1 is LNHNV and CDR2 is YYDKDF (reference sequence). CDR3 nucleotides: TGTGCCACCGACTCTAGCGGGGGGGATCCTGCTGAGCAGTTCTTC. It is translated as CATDSSGGDPAEQFF.

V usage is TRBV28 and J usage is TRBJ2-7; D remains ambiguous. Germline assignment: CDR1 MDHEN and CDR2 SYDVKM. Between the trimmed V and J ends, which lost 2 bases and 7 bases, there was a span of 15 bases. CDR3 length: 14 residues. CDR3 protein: CASSLARSFGEQYV. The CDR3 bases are TGTGCCAGCAGTTTAGCCCGTAGCTTTGGGGAGCAGTACGTC.

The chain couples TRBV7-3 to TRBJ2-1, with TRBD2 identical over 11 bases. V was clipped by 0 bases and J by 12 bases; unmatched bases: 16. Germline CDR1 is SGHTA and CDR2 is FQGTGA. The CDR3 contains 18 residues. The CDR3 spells CASSLTPTSGGSTGGQFF. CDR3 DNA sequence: TGTGCCAGCAGCTTAACCCCCACTAGCGGGGGCTCAACCGGGGGGCAGTTCTTC.

CDR3 bases: TGCAGCGTCTACGACAGGGAGCAAACCTATGGCTACACCTTC. Translation: CSVYDREQTYGYTF. The chain employs TRBV29-1 and TRBJ1-2; TRBD1 aligns across 7 bases. The CDR3 runs to 14 residues. V shed 6 bases and J 4 bases; nucleotides not matched to a gene: 11. The germline V gene has CDR1 SQVTM and CDR2 ANQGSEA.

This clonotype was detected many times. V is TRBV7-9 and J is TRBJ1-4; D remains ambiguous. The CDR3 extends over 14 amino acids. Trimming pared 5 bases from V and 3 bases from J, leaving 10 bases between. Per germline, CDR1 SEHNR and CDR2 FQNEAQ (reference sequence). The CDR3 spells CASSEVGSNEKLFF. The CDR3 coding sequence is TGTGCCAGCAGCGAAGTGGGTTCTAATGAAAAACTGTTTTTT. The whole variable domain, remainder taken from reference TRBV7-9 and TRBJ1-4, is DTGVSQNPRHKITKRGQNVTFRCDPISEHNRLYWYRQTLGQGPEFLTYFQNEAQLEKSRLLSDRFSAERPKGSFSTLEIQRTEQGDSAMYLCASSEVGSNEKLFFGSGTQLSVL.

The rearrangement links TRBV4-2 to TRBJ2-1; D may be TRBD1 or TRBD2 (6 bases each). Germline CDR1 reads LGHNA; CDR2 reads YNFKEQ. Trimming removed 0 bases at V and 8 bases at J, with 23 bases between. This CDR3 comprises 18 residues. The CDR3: CASSQEEYDGGFPDEQFF. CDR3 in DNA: TGTGCCAGCAGCCAAGAAGAGTATGACGGGGGCTTCCCGGATGAGCAGTTCTTC.

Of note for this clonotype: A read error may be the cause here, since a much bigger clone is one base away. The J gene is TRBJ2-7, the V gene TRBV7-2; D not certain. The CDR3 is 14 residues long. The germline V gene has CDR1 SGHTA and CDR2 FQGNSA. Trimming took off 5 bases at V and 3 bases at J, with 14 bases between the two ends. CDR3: CASSPGPRSYEQYV. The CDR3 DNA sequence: TGTGCCAGCAGCCCTGGCCCACGGAGCTACGAGCAGTACGTC.

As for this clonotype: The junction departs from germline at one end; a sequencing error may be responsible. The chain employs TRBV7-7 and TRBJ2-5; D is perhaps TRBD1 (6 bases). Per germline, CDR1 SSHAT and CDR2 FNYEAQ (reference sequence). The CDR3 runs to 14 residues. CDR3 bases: TGTGCTAGCAGCTTAGCGCCAGGGGAAGAGACCCAGTACTTC. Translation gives CASSLAPGEETQYF. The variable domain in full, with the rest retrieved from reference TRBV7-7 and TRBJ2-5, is GAGVSQSPRYKVTKRGQDVTLRCDPISSHATLYWYQQALGQGPEFLTYFNYEAQPDKSGLPSDRFSAERPEGSISTLTIQRTEQRDSAMYRCASSLAPGEETQYFGPGTRLLVL.